This TCR beta chain was observed in a study of T cells in Graves' hyperthyroidism and ophthalmopathy. General study findings and limits: Also found in blood were most expanded thyroid clonotypes above 0.001. Before onset, by a median of around 6.4 months, the model predicted ophthalmopathy.

TCR beta CDR3 region amplification was performed from RNA transcripts. The primer set for the first-round RT-PCR of the TCR CDR3 was HTBI. TCRdb independently ran MiXCR on the multiplex PCR reads; one entry per CDR3 protein. The table shows hundreds of thousands of distinct CDR3 sequences, with nearly 45% occurring only once. In germline, CDR1 is SQVTM, CDR2 ANQGSEA. CDR3 length: 12 amino acids. The V and J ends lost 8 bases and 1 base respectively, with 9 bases between them. Patients having uncontrolled infection, another autoimmune disease, pregnancy or lactation were not included. A word on this clonotype: Antigen: not known.

The sample comprised peripheral blood or thyroid tissue (not recorded which). This chain joins TRBV29-1 and TRBJ1-5, with D uncertain. The TCR sequence derives from an adult man with Graves' disease, either hyperthyroidism or ophthalmopathy (not recorded which). In nucleotides, the CDR3 is TGCAGCTTAGTGAACAGCAATCAGCCCCAGCATTTT. It encodes CSLVNSNQPQHF.